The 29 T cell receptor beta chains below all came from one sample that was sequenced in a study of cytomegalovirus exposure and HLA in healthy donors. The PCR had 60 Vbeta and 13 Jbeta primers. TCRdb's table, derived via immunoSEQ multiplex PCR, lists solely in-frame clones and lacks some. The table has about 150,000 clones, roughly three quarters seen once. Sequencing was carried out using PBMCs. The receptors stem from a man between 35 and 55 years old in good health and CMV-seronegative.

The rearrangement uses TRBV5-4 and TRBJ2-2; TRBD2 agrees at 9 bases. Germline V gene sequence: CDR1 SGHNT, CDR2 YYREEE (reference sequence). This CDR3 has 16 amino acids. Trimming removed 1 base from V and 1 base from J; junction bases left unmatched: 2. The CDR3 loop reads CASSLRRGGNTGELFF. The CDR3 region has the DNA TGTGCCAGCAGCTTGCGGCGGGGGGGGAACACCGGGGAGCTGTTTTTT.

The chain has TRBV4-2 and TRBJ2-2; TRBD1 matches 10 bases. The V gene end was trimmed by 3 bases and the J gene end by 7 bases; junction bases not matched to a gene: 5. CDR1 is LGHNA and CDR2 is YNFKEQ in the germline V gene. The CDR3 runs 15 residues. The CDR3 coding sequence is TGTGCCAGCAGCCACCGGGACAGGGGCGACGGGGAGCTGTTTTTT. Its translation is CASSHRDRGDGELFF.

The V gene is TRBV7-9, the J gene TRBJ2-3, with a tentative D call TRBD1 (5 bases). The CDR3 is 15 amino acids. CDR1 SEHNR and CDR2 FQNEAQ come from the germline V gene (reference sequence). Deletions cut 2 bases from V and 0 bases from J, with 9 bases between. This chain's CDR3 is CASSLRWGSTDTQYF. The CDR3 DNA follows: TGTGCCAGCAGCTTAAGGTGGGGCAGCACAGATACGCAGTATTTT. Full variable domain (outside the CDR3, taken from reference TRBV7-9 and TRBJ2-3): DTGVSQNPRHKITKRGQNVTFRCDPISEHNRLYWYRQTLGQGPEFLTYFQNEAQLEKSRLLSDRFSAERPKGSFSTLEIQRTEQGDSAMYLCASSLRWGSTDTQYFGPGTRLTVL.

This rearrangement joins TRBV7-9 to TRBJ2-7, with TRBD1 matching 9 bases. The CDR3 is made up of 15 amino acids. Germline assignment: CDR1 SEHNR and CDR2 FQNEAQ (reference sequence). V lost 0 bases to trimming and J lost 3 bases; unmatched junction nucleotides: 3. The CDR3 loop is CASSLAGQGGYEQYF. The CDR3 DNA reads TGTGCCAGCAGCTTAGCGGGACAGGGCGGCTACGAGCAGTACTTC.

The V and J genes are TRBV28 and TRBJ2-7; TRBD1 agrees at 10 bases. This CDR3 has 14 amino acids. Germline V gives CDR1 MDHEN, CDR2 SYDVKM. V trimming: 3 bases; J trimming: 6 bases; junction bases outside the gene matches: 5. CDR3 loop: CASSFGTGDSEQYF. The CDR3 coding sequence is TGTGCCAGCAGTTTTGGGACAGGGGACTCCGAGCAGTACTTC.

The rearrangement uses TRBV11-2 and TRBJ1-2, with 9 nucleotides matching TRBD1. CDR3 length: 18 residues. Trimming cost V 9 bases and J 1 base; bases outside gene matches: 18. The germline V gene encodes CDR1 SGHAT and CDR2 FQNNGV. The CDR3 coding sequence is TGTGCCAGGGTTGCCGGGACAGGGATCTTTAGGGGTAACTATGGCTACACCTTC. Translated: CARVAGTGIFRGNYGYTF.

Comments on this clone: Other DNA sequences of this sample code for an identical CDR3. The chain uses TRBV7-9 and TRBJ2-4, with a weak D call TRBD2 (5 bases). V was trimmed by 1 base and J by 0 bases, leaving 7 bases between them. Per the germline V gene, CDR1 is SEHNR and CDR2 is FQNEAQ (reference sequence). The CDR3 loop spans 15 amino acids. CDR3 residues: CASSLGGLAKNIQYF. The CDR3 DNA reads TGTGCCAGCAGCTTAGGAGGGTTAGCCAAAAACATTCAGTACTTC.

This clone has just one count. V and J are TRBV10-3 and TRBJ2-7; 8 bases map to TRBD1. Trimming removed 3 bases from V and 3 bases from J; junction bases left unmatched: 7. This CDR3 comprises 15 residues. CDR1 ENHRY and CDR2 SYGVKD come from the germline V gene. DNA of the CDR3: TGTGCCATCAGTGATGGGACAGGCCCCATCTACGAGCAGTACTTC. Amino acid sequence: CAISDGTGPIYEQYF.

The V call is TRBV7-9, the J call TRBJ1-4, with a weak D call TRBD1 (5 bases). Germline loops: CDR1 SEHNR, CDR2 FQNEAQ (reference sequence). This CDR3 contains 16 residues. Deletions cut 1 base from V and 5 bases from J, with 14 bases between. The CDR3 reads CASSLVLGRANEKLFF. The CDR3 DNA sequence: TGTGCCAGCAGCTTAGTTCTAGGCAGGGCCAATGAAAAACTGTTTTTT.

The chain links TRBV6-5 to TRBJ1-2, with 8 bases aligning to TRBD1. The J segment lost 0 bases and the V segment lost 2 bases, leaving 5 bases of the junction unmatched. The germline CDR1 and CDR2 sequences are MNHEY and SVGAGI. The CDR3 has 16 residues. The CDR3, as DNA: TGTGCCAGCAGTTACCGGACAGGGTCAGCTAACTATGGCTACACCTTC. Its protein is CASSYRTGSANYGYTF.

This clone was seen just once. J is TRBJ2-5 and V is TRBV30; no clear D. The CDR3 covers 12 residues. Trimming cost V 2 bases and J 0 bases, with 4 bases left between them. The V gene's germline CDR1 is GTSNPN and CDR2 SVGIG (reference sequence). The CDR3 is CAWSTDQETQYF. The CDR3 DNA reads TGTGCCTGGAGTACGGACCAAGAGACCCAGTACTTC.

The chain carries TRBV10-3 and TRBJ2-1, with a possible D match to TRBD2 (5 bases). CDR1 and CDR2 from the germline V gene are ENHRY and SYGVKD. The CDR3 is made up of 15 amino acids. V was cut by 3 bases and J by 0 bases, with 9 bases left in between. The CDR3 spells CAISERDSSYNEQFF. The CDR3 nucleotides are TGTGCCATCAGTGAACGGGATAGCTCCTACAATGAGCAGTTCTTC.

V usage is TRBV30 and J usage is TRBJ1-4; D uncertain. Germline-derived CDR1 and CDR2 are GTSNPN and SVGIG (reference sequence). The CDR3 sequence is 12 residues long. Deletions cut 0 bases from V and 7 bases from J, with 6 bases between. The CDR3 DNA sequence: TGTGCCTGGAGTGTCGCCGGTGAAAAACTGTTTTTT. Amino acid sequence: CAWSVAGEKLFF.

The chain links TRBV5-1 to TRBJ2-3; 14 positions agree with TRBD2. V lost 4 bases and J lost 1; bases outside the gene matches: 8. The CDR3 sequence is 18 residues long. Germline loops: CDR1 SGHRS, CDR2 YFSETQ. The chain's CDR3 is CASSLTSGGVGGTDTQYF. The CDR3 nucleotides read TGCGCCAGCAGCCTGACTAGCGGGGGGGTAGGAGGCACAGATACGCAGTATTTT. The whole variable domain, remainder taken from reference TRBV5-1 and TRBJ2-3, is KAGVTQTPRYLIKTRGQQVTLSCSPISGHRSVSWYQQTPGQGLQFLFEYFSETQRNKGNFPGRFSGRQFSNSRSEMNVSTLELGDSALYLCASSLTSGGVGGTDTQYFGPGTRLTVL.

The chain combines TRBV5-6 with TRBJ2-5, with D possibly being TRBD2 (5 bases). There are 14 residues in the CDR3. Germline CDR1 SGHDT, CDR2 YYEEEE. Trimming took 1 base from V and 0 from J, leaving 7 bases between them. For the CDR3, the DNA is TGTGCCAGCAGCTTGATCGGGAACCAAGAGACCCAGTACTTC. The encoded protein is CASSLIGNQETQYF.

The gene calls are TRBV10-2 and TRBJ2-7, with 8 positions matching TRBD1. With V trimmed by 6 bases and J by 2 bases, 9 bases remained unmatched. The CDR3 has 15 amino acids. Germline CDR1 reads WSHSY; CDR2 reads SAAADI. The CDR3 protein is CASRPGTGVTYEQYF. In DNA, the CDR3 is TGCGCCAGCAGGCCGGGGACAGGCGTAACCTACGAGCAGTACTTC.

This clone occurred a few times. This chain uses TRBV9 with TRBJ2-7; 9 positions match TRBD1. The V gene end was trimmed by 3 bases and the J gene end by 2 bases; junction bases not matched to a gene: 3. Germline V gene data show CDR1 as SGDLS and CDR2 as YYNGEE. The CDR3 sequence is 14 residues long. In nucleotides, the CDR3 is TGTGCCAGCAGCGGACAGGGGGGCCCCTACGAGCAGTACTTC. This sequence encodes CASSGQGGPYEQYF.

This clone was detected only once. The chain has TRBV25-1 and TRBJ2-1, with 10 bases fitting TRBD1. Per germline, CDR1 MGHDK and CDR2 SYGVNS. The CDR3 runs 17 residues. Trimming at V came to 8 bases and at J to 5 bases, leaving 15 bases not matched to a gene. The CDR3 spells CASGTGVYGRANNEQFF. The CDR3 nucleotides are TGTGCCAGCGGGACAGGGGTTTACGGGAGGGCCAACAATGAGCAGTTCTTC.

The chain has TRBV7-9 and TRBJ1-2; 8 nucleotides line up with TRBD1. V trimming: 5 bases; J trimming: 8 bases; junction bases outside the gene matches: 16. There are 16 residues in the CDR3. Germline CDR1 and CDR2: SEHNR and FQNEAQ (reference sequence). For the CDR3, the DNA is TGTGCCAGCAGCCCACGGACAGGGATGGGTGAAGGAGGCTACACCTTC. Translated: CASSPRTGMGEGGYTF. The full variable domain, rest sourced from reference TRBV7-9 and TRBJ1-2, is DTGVSQNPRHKITKRGQNVTFRCDPISEHNRLYWYRQTLGQGPEFLTYFQNEAQLEKSRLLSDRFSAERPKGSFSTLEIQRTEQGDSAMYLCASSPRTGMGEGGYTFGSGTRLTVV.

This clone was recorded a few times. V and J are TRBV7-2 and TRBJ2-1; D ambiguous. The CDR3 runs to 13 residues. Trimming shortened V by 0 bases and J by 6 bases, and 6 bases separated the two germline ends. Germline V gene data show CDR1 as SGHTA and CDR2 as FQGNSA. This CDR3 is CASSLAYLNEQFF. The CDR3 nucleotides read TGTGCCAGCAGCTTAGCCTACCTCAATGAGCAGTTCTTC.

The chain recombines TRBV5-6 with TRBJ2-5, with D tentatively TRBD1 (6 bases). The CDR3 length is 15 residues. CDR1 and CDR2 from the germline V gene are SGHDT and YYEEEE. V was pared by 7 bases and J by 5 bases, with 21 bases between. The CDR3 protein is CASFGQVGGSETQYF. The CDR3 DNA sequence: TGTGCCAGCTTTGGGCAGGTAGGGGGATCGGAGACCCAGTACTTC.

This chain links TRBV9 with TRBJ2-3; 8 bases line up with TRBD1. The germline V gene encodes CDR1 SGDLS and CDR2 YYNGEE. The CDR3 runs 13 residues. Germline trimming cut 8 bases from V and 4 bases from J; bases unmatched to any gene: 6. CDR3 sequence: CASTRGPPDTQYF. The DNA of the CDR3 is TGTGCCAGTACCAGGGGGCCGCCAGATACGCAGTATTTT.

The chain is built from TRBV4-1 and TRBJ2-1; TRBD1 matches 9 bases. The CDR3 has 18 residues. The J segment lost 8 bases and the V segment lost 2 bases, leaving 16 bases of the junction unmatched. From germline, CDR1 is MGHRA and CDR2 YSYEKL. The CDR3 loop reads CASSQHRMPGQGEDEQFF. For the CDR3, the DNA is TGCGCCAGCAGCCAACATAGAATGCCGGGACAGGGAGAGGATGAGCAGTTCTTC.

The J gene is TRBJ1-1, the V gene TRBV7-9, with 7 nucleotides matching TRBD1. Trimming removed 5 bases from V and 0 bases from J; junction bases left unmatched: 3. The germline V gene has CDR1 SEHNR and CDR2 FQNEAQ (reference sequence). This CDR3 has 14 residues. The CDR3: CASSPGQMNTEAFF. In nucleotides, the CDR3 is TGTGCCAGCAGCCCGGGACAGATGAACACTGAAGCTTTCTTT.

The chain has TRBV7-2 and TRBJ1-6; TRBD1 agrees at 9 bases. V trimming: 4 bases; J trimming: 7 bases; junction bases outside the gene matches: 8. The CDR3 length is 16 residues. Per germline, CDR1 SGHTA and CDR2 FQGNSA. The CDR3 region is CASSSGSGQGNSPLHF. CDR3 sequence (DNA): TGTGCCAGCAGCTCTGGATCGGGACAGGGCAATTCACCCCTCCACTTT. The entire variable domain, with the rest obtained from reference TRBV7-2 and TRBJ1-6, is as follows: GAGVSQSPSNKVTEKGKDVELRCDPISGHTALYWYRQSLGQGLEFLIYFQGNSAPDKSGLPSDRFSAERTGGSVSTLTIQRTQQEDSAVYLCASSSGSGQGNSPLHFGNGTRLTVT.

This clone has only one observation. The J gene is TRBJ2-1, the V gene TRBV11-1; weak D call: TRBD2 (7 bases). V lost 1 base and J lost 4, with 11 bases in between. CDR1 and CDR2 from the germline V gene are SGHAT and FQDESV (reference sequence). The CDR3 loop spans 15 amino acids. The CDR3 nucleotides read TGTGCCAGCAGCTTAGAAGAGGGGGGGTACAATGAGCAGTTCTTC. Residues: CASSLEEGGYNEQFF.

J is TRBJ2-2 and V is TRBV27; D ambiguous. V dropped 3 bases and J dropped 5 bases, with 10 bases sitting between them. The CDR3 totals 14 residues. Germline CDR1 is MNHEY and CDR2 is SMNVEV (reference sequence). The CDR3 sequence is CASSFPPGTGELFF. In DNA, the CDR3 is TGTGCCAGCAGTTTCCCCCCGGGTACCGGGGAGCTGTTTTTT.

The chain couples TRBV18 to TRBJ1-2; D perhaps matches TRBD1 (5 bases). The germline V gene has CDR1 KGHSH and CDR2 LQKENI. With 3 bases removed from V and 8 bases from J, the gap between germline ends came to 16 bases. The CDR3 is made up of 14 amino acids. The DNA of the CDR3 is TGTGCCAGCTCACCTGATAGGGAGGGGCGCGGCTACACCTTC. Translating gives CASSPDREGRGYTF.

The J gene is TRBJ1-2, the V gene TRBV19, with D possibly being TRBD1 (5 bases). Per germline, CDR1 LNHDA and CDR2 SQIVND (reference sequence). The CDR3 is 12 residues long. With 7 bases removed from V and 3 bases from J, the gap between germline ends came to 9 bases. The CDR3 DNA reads TGTGCCAGTAAGATAGGGGACTATGGCTACACCTTC. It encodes CASKIGDYGYTF. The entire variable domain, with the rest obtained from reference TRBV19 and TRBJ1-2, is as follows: DGGITQSPKYLFRKEGQNVTLSCEQNLNHDAMYWYRQDPGQGLRLIYYSQIVNDFQKGDIAEGYSVSREKKESFPLTVTSAQKNPTAFYLCASKIGDYGYTFGSGTRLTVV.